This TCR beta chain is drawn from a study of blood T cell repertoires in COVID-19. TCRdb keeps only in-frame clones here, not all; method: immunoSEQ multiplex PCR. The data show about 150,000 clones, around 80% seen once. Germline V gene sequence: CDR1 MNHNY, CDR2 SVGAGI (reference sequence). V lost 5 bases to trimming and J lost 0 bases, with 14 bases between them. CDR3 size: 17 residues. Sequencing was done on a sample of peripheral blood. This TCR came from a human donor with acute or convalescent COVID-19. The donor label of this sample is uncertain. The rearrangement uses TRBV6-6 and TRBJ1-6; no definite D call. CDR3 bases: TGTGCCAGCAGTCCGTTGGAGGGAAGCTCCTATAATTCACCCCTCCACTTT. Its protein is CASSPLEGSSYNSPLHF.